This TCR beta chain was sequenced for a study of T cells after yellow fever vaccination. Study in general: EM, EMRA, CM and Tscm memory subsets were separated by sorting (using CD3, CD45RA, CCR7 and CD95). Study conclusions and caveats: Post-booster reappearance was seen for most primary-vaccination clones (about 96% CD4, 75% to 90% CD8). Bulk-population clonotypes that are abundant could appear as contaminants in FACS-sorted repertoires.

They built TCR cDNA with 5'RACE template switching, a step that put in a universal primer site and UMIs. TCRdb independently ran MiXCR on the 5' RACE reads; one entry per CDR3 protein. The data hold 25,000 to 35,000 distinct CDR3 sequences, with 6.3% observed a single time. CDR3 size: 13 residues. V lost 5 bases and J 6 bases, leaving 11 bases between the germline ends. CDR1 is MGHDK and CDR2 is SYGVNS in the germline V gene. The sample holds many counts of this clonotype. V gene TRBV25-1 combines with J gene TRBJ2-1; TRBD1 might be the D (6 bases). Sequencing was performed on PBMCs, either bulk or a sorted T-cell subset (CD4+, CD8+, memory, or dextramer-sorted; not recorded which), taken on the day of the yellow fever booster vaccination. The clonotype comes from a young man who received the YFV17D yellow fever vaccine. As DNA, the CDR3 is TGTGCCAGCAGTTTCCTAGGGGGCAATGAGCAGTTCTTC. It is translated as CASSFLGGNEQFF. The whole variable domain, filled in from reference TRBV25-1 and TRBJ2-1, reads EADIYQTPRYLVIGTGKKITLECSQTMGHDKMYWYQQDPGMELHLIHYSYGVNSTEKGDLSSESTVSRIRTEHFPLTLESARPSHTSQYLCASSFLGGNEQFFGPGTRLTVL.